Sequencing of this T cell receptor beta chain was carried out in a study of identical twins. Overall study findings and caveats: Findings depended on cross-sectional statistics rather than tracking the same donors. Compared with models, monozygotic twins showed more out-of-frame TCR alpha sharing.

It was template switching that added a universal primer site, and there were unique molecular identifiers on the cDNA. TCRdb called the 5' RACE reads again in MiXCR, with one record for every CDR3 protein. The sample carries a few hundred thousand distinct CDR3 sequences, about 8% recorded once. This clonotype was picked up many times. Its specificity is not known. The CDR3 spans 14 residues. Deletions cut 5 bases from V and 2 bases from J, with 13 bases between. Germline assignment: CDR1 SEHNR and CDR2 FQNEAQ (reference sequence). These data also featured in a second study, about yellow fever vaccine responses in identical twins.

The sample taken for sequencing was CD8+ T cells sorted from blood. This chain connects TRBV7-9 to TRBJ2-7; tentatively, D is TRBD1 or TRBD2 (5 bases each). This TCR was sampled from a woman under 30 in good health. The CDR3 DNA sequence: TGTGCCAGCAGCACCCGGGACCGACCCTACGAGCAGTACTTC. Protein product: CASSTRDRPYEQYF.